The present entry profiles one TCR beta chain with its context. Germline CDR1 and CDR2: LNHDA and SQIVND (reference sequence). The CDR3 runs 12 residues. V shed 7 bases and J shed 4 bases, with 10 bases lying between them. Source study methods: Amplification with reference gene primers provided the estimates of nucleated cell counts. Here immunoSEQ multiplex PCR was the method, and the copy in TCRdb shows in-frame clones only, minus some. The V and J calls and clone size come from that table; D and trimming were worked out from the DNA. The sample has about 74,000 clones, just under 85% seen once. This entry comes from a study of blood T cell repertoires in COVID-19.

Sequenced input: peripheral blood. The TCR originated in a man between 70 and 80 years old with acute or convalescent COVID-19. The rearrangement joins TRBV19 to TRBJ1-2, with a tentative D call TRBD1 (5 bases). CDR3 region: CASTGGGYGYTF. The CDR3 region has the DNA TGTGCCAGTACCGGGGGGGGCTATGGCTACACCTTC.